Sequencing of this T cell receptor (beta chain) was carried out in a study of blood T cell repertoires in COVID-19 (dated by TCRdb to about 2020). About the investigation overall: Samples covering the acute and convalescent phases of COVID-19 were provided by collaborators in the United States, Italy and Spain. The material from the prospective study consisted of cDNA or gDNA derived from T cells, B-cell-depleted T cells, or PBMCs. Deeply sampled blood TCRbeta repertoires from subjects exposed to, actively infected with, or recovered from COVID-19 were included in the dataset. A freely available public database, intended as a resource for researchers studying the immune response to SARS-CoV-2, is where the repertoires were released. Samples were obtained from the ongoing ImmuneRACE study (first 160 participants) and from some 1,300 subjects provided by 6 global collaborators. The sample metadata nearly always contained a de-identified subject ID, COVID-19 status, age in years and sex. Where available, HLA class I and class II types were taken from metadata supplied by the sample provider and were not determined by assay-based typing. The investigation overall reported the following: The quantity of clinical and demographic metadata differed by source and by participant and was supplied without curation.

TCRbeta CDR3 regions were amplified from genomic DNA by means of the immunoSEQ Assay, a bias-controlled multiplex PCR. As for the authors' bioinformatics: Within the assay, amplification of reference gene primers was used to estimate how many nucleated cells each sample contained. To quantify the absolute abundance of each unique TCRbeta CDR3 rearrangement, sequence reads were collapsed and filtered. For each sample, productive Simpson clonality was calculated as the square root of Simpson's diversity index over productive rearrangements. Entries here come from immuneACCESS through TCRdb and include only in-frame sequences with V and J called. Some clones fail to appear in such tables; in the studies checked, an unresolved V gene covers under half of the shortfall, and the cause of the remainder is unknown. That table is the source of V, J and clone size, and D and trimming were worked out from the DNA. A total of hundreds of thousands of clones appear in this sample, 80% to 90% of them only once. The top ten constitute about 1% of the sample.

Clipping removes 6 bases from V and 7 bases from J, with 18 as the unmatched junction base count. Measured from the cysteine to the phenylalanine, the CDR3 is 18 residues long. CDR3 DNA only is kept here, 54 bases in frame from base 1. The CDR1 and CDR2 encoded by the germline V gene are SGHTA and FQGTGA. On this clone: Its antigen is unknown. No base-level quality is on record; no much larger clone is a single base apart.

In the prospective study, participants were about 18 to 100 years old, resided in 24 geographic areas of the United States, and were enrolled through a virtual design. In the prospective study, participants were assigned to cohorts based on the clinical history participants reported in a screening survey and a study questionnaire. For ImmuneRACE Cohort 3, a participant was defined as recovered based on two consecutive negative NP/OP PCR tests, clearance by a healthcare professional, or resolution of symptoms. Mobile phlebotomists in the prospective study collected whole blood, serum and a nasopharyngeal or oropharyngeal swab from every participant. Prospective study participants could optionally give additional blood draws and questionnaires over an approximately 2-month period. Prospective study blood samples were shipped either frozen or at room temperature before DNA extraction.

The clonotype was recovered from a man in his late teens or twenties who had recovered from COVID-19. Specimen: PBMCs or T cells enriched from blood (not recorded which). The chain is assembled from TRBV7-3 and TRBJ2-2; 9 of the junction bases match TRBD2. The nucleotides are TGTGCCAGCAGACCCCCTTGGGAGGTAGCGGGGGACCACGGGGAGCTGTTTTTT. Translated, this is CASRPPWEVAGDHGELFF.